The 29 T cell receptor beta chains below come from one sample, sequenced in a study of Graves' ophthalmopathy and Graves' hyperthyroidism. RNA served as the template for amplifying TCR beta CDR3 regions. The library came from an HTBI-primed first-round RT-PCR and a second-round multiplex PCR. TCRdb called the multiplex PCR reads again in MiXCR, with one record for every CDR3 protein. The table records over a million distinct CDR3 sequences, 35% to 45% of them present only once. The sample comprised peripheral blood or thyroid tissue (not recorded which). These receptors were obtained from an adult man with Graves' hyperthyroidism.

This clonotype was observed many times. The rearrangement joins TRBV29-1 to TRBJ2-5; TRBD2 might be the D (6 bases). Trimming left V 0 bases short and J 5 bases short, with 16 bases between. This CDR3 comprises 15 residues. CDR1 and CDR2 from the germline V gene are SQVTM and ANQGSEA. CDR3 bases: TGCAGCGTTGAAGAGACGGTGCGGGGTTTGGAGACCCAGTACTTC. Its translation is CSVEETVRGLETQYF.

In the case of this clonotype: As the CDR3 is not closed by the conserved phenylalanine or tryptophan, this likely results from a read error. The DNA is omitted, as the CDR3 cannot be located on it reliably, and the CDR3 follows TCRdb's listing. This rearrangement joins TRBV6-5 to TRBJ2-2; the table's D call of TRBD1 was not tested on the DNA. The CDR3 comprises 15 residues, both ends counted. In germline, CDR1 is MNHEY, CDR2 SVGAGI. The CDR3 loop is CAISGGGANTGEVCE.

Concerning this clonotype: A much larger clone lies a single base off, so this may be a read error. The CDR3: CASSGSGVQNRNQPQHF. The CDR3 DNA reads TGTGCCAGCAGTGGGAGTGGAGTACAGAACAGGAATCAGCCCCAGCATTTT. The chain carries TRBV25-1 and TRBJ1-5; a weak D match, TRBD1 (5 bases). The CDR3 totals 17 residues. Deletions cut 4 bases from V and 4 bases from J, with 20 bases between. Germline CDR1 reads MGHDK; CDR2 reads SYGVNS.

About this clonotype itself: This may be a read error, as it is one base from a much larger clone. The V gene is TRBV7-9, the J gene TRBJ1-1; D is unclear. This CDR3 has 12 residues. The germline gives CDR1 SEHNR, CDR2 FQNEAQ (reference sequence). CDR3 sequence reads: CASSLGAREASF. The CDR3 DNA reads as TGTGCCAGCAGCTTAGGAGCCCGCGAAGCTTCCTTT.

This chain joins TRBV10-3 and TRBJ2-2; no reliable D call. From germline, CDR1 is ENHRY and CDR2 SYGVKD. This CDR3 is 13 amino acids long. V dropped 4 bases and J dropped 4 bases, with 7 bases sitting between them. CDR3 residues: CAISVGSTGELFF. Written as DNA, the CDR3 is TGTGCCATCAGTGTGGGTAGCACCGGGGAGCTGTTTTTT.

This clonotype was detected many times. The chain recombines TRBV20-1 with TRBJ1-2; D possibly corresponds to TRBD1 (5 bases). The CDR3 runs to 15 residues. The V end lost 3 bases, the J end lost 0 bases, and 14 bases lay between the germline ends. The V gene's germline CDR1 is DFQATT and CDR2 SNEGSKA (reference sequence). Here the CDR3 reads CSASDSGGANYGYTF. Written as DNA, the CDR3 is TGCAGTGCTAGCGACAGTGGGGGAGCTAACTATGGCTACACCTTC.

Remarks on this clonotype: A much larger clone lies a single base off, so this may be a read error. The CDR3 protein is CASSYSDGTEAFF. Here the CDR3 DNA reads TGTGCCAGCAGTTACTCTGACGGGACTGAAGCTTTCTTT. This chain connects TRBV11-2 to TRBJ1-1, with D uncertain. This CDR3 contains 13 residues. Germline lookup yields CDR1 SGHAT and CDR2 FQNNGV. Trimming cost V 6 bases and J 5 bases, with 13 bases left between them.

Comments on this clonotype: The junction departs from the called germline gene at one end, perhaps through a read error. The CDR3 protein is CASSYDRGRELFF. The CDR3 DNA sequence: TGTGCCAGCAGTTACGACAGGGGCCGGGAGCTGTTTTTT. The V call is TRBV10-2, the J call TRBJ2-2; the match to TRBD1 covers 8 bases. This CDR3 region has 13 residues. Germline V gene lookup returns CDR1 WSHSY and CDR2 SAAADI.

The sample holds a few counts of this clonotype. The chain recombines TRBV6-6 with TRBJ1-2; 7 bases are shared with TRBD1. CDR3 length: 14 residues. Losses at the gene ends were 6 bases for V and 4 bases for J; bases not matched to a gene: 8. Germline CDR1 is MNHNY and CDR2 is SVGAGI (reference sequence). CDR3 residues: CASRERQGIYGYTF. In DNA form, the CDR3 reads TGTGCCAGCAGAGAGAGACAGGGTATCTATGGCTACACCTTC.

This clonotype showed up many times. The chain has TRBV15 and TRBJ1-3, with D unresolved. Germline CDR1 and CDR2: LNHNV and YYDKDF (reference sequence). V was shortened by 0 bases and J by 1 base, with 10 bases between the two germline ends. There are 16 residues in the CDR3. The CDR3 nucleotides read TGTGCCACCAGCAGAGATTCAGGAGAATCTGGAAACACCATATATTTT. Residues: CATSRDSGESGNTIYF.

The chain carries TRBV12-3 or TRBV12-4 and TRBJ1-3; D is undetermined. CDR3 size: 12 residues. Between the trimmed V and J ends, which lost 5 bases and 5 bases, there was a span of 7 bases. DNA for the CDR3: TGTGCCAGCAGTCCCCTTCGAAACACCATATATTTT. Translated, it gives CASSPLRNTIYF.

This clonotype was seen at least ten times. The CDR3, as DNA: TGTGCCATCAGTGGGCCCCGGGGGGAGACCCAGTACTTC. Residues: CAISGPRGETQYF. This rearrangement joins TRBV10-3 to TRBJ2-5, with D perhaps TRBD2 (6 bases). This CDR3 has 13 residues. V lost 4 bases and J lost 5, with 11 bases in between. Germline values: CDR1 ENHRY, CDR2 SYGVKD.

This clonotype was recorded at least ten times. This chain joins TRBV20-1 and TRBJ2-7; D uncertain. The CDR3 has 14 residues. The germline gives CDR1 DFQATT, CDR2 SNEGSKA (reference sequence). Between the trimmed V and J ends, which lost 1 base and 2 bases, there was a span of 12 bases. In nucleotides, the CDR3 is TGCAGTGCTAGAGTGCCCCGGGTCCCCTACGAGCAGTACTTC. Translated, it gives CSARVPRVPYEQYF.

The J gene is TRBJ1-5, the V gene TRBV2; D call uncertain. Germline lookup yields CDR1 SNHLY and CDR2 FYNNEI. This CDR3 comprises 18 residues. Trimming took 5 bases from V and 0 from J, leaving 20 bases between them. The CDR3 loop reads CASSPGLAKPLSNQPQHF. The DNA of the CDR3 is TGTGCCAGCAGTCCCGGGTTAGCCAAACCCCTTAGCAATCAGCCCCAGCATTTT.

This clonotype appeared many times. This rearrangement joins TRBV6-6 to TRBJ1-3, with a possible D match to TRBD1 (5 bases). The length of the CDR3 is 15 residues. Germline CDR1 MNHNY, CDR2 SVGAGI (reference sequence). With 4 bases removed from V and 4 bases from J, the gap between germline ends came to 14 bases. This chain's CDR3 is CASSSKGAGGNTIYF. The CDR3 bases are TGTGCCAGCAGTTCGAAGGGAGCAGGGGGAAACACCATATATTTT.

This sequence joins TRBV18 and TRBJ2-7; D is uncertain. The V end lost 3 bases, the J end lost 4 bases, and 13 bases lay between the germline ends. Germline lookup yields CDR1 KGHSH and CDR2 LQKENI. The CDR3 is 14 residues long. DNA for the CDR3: TGTGCCAGCTCACCTCAATCCCGCCGGTACGAGCAGTACTTC. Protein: CASSPQSRRYEQYF.

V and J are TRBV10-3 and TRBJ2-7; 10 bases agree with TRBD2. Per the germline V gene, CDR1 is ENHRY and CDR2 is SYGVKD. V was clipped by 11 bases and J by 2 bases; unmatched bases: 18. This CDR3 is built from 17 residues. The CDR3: CAVSSGRDTLIAYEQYF. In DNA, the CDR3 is TGTGCCGTCTCCAGCGGGAGGGACACCCTAATAGCCTACGAGCAGTACTTC.

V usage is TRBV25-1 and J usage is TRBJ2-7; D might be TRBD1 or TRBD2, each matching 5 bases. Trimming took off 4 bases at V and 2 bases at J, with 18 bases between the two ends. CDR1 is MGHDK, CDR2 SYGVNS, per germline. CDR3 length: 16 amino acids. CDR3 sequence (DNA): TGTGCCAGCAGTGCCAGTGCGCCGGGGCACCCCTACGAGCAGTACTTC. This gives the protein CASSASAPGHPYEQYF.

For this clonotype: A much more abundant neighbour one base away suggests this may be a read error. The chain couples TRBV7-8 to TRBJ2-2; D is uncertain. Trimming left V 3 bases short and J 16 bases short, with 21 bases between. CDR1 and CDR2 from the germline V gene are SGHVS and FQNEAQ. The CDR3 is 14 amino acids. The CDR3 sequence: CASSFSSRQIKAFF. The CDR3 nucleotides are TGTGCCAGCAGCTTTAGTTCTCGTCAAATCAAGGCGTTTTTT.

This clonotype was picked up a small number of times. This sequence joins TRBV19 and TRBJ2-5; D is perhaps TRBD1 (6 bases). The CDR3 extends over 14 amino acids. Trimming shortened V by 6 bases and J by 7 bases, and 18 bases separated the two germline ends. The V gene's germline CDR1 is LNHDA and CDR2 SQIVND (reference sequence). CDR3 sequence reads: CASRGNRVYGTQYF. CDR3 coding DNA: TGTGCCAGTAGGGGAAACAGGGTCTATGGGACCCAGTACTTC.

The CDR3 coding sequence is TGTGCCAGCAGATCAGGGGGCTTAACTGAAGCTTTCTTT. It encodes CASRSGGLTEAFF. The chain links TRBV12-3 or TRBV12-4 to TRBJ1-1, with TRBD1 matching 8 bases. Germline trimming cut 6 bases from V and 5 bases from J; bases unmatched to any gene: 5. The CDR3 covers 13 residues.

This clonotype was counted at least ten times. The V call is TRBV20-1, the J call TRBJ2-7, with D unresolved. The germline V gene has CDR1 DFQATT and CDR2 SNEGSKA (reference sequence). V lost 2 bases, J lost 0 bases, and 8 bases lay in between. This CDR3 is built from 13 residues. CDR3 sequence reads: CSARSVDSYEQYF. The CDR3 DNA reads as TGCAGTGCTAGATCAGTCGACTCCTACGAGCAGTACTTC.

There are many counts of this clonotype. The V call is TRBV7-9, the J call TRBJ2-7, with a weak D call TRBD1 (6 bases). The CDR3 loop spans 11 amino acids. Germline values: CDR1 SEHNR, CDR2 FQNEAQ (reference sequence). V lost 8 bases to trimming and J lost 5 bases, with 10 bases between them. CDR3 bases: TGTGCCAGCCAACAGGGTGACGAGCAGTACTTC. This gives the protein CASQQGDEQYF.

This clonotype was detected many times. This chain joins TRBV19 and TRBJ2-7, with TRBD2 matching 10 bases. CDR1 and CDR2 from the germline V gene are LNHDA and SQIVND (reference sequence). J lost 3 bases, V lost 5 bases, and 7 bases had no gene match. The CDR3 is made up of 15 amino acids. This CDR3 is CASSSKLAGSYEQYF. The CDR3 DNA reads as TGTGCCAGTAGTTCTAAACTAGCGGGAAGCTACGAGCAGTACTTC.

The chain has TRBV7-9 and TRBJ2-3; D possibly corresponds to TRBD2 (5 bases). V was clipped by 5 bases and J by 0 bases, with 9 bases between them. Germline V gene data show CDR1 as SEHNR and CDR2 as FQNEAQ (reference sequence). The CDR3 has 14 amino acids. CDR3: CASSPGKSTDTQYF. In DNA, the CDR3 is TGTGCCAGCAGCCCCGGGAAAAGCACAGATACGCAGTATTTT.

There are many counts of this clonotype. The CDR3 DNA sequence: TGTGCCAGCAGGCCGGGCCGTAGGAACACTGAAGCTTTCTTT. It yields the protein CASRPGRRNTEAFF. The rearrangement uses TRBV6-5 and TRBJ1-1, with D unresolved. V dropped 6 bases and J dropped 1 base, with 12 bases sitting between them. The CDR3 has 14 residues. Germline loops: CDR1 MNHEY, CDR2 SVGAGI.

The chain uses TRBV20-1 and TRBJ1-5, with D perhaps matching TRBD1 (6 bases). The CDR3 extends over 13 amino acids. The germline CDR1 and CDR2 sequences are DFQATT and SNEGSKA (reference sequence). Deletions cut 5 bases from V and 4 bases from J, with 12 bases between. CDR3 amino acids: CSAGGDTNQPQHF. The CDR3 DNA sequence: TGCAGTGCTGGTGGGGACACTAATCAGCCCCAGCATTTT.

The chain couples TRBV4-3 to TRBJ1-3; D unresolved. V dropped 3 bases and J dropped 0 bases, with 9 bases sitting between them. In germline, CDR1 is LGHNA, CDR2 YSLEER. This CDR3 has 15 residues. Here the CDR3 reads CASSHRDRSGNTIYF. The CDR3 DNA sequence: TGCGCCAGCAGCCACCGCGACCGCTCTGGAAACACCATATATTTT.

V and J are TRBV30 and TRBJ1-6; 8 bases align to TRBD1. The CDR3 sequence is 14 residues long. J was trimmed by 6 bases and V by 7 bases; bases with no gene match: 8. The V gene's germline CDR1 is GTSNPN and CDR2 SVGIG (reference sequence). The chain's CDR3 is CASTTGAGNSPLHF. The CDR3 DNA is TGTGCCTCGACGACAGGGGCGGGTAATTCACCCCTCCACTTT.